This T cell receptor beta chain came from a study of graft-versus-host responses after intestinal transplantation. Across the study: Multivisceral, liver-intestinal, or isolated intestinal grafts were transplanted into recipients. Study findings and constraints: Marrow from the recipient contained GvH clones, some of which had appeared first in ileum or blood.

The CDR3 is 13 residues long. The germline V gene has CDR1 SEHNR and CDR2 FQNEAQ (reference sequence). V was clipped by 2 bases and J by 0 bases, with 5 bases between them. The method was immunoSEQ multiplex PCR; TCRdb's version includes in-frame clones alone and lacks a portion of them. The sample shows 71,000 or so clones, about 90% of them seen only once. This clone was seen just once. Its cognate antigen is unknown. The material sequenced was unstimulated CD8+ T cells sorted from spleen or lymph node cells, taken before intestinal transplant. The chain employs TRBV7-9 and TRBJ2-7; D not resolved. The TCR sequence derives from a human donor who received an intestinal transplant. The CDR3 here is CASSLSVSYEQYF. The CDR3 DNA is TGTGCCAGCAGCTTATCGGTCTCCTACGAGCAGTACTTC.